This T cell receptor beta chain was obtained from a study of cytomegalovirus exposure and HLA in healthy donors. This CDR3 contains 16 residues. Looked up from germline, CDR1 is LNHDA and CDR2 is SQIVND (reference sequence). J gave up 2 bases and V 5 bases, and 8 bases lay outside the gene matches. Study-wide points: DRB1 showed the most TCR associations and HLA-C the fewest in a later analysis, as rates varied by HLA locus. Presence/absence comparisons presumed near-even sequencing depth among donors.

Both 60 Vbeta primers and 13 Jbeta primers went into the PCR. Assay used: immunoSEQ multiplex PCR; TCRdb lists only in-frame clones, some missing. The table records over 200,000 clones, roughly 90% of them present only once. A note on this clone: Its antigen is undetermined.

The TCR comes from a young woman in good health and CMV-seronegative. The V gene is TRBV19, the J gene TRBJ2-1, with 8 nucleotides matching TRBD2. Sequenced: PBMCs. The CDR3 loop reads CASSVLTSAPYNEQFF. In nucleotides, the CDR3 is TGTGCCAGTAGTGTACTGACTAGCGCTCCCTACAATGAGCAGTTCTTC.